One sample yielded the 16 T cell receptor beta chains listed below, sequenced in a study of CD8+ T cells in alopecia areata. The sequencing template was cDNA reverse transcribed from extracted RNA. Profiling relied on immunoSEQ multiplex PCR, and the TCRdb table lists in-frame clones only, not all of them. The profile shows hundreds of thousands of clones, approximately 52% of them singletons. The sequencing used CD4+ T cells sorted from blood, collected at week 0. Every receptor here comes from a human donor with alopecia areata.

J is TRBJ2-2 and V is TRBV29-1; D perhaps matches TRBD2 (5 bases). Trimming pared 4 bases from V and 2 bases from J, leaving 8 bases between. Germline V CDR1 and CDR2: SQVTM, ANQGSEA. This CDR3 contains 13 residues. The CDR3 DNA reads as TGCAGCGTTGCGAGGGTTAACACCGGGGAGCTGTTTTTT. This translates into CSVARVNTGELFF.

The chain combines TRBV25-1 with TRBJ2-5; D remains ambiguous. The CDR3 has 11 residues. With 8 bases removed from V and 4 bases from J, the gap between germline ends came to 8 bases. Germline CDR1 reads MGHDK; CDR2 reads SYGVNS. In DNA, the CDR3 is TGTGCCAGCGGCCGCGGAGAGACCCAGTACTTC. This encodes CASGRGETQYF.

This chain uses TRBV14 with TRBJ2-6; D is tentatively TRBD1 or TRBD2 (5 bases each). Germline-derived CDR1 and CDR2 are SGHDN and FVKESK. V gave up 3 bases and J gave up 3 bases, with 6 bases separating them. This CDR3 has 14 residues. CDR3 amino acids: CASSQGVGANVLTF. CDR3 nucleotide sequence: TGTGCCAGCAGCCAGGGGGTTGGGGCCAACGTCCTGACTTTC. Looking up the rest from reference TRBV14 and TRBJ2-6 gives the full variable domain: EAGVTQFPSHSVIEKGQTVTLRCDPISGHDNLYWYRRVMGKEIKFLLHFVKESKQDESGMPNNRFLAERTGGTYSTLKVQPAELEDSGVYFCASSQGVGANVLTFGAGSRLTVL.

The chain couples TRBV9 to TRBJ2-7, with D tentatively TRBD1 (8 bases). V was cut by 3 bases and J by 6 bases, with 19 bases left in between. The germline CDR1 and CDR2 sequences are SGDLS and YYNGEE. The CDR3 spans 15 residues. The CDR3 region has the DNA TGTGCCAGCAGCGGACAGGGGAGGGGAAGTAGCGAGCAGTACTTC. Protein sequence: CASSGQGRGSSEQYF.

The CDR3 DNA follows: TGTGCCTGGAGTGATATACAAAATTCACCCCTCCACTTT. It specifies CAWSDIQNSPLHF. This chain uses TRBV30 with TRBJ1-6; D not certain. In germline, CDR1 is GTSNPN, CDR2 SVGIG (reference sequence). V lost 1 base, J lost 7 bases, and 8 bases lay in between. The CDR3 runs to 13 residues.

The V and J genes are TRBV7-9 and TRBJ1-2; D unresolved. V was cut by 1 base and J by 2 bases, with 11 bases left in between. The CDR3 is made up of 15 amino acids. Germline CDR1 and CDR2: SEHNR and FQNEAQ (reference sequence). In nucleotides, the CDR3 is TGTGCCAGCAGCTTAGATGGCAGGCTAAACTATGGCTACACCTTC. Protein: CASSLDGRLNYGYTF. The whole variable domain, filled in from reference TRBV7-9 and TRBJ1-2, reads DTGVSQNPRHKITKRGQNVTFRCDPISEHNRLYWYRQTLGQGPEFLTYFQNEAQLEKSRLLSDRFSAERPKGSFSTLEIQRTEQGDSAMYLCASSLDGRLNYGYTFGSGTRLTVV.

V and J are TRBV10-3 and TRBJ1-5; 7 positions match TRBD1. Trimming at V came to 1 base and at J to 7 bases, leaving 7 bases not matched to a gene. There are 15 residues in the CDR3. Germline lookup yields CDR1 ENHRY and CDR2 SYGVKD. The CDR3 nucleotides read TGTGCCATCAGTGAGTACGACAGGGCGGCCCAGCCCCAGCATTTT. The encoded protein is CAISEYDRAAQPQHF.

The CDR3 bases are TGTGCCAGGCCAAGGGGATCTGGCTCTGGAAACACCATATATTTT. It yields the protein CARPRGSGSGNTIYF. V gene TRBV6-5 combines with J gene TRBJ1-3; TRBD1 is a possible D gene (5 bases). The CDR3 totals 15 residues. V was shortened by 9 bases and J by 0 bases, with 15 bases between the two germline ends. Germline V gene sequence: CDR1 MNHEY, CDR2 SVGAGI.

The rearrangement uses TRBV6-1 and TRBJ2-3; no definite D call. This CDR3 has 13 residues. The germline V gene has CDR1 MNHNS and CDR2 SASEGT. Trimming shortened V by 1 base and J by 10 bases, and 12 bases separated the two germline ends. The CDR3 nucleotides are TGTGCCAGCAGTGAAGTCGGCCTCCCGGCGCAGTATTTT. It translates to CASSEVGLPAQYF.

The rearrangement links TRBV29-1 to TRBJ2-7; D is perhaps TRBD1 (6 bases). Germline V CDR1 and CDR2: SQVTM, ANQGSEA. V lost 7 bases, J lost 7 bases, and 14 bases lay in between. CDR3 length equals 11 residues. The CDR3 DNA sequence: TGCAGCGCATGGGGGCCGAGAGAGCAGTACTTC. Amino acid sequence: CSAWGPREQYF.

The CDR3 loop is CASSLAGGSYEQYF. DNA of the CDR3: TGTGCCAGCAGCTTAGCGGGTGGCTCCTACGAGCAGTACTTC. V and J are TRBV6-5 and TRBJ2-7; TRBD2 matches 7 bases. There are 14 residues in the CDR3. The germline CDR1 and CDR2 sequences are MNHEY and SVGAGI. The trim removed 6 bases at V and 0 bases at J, leaving 5 bases unmatched.

This chain uses TRBV6-5 with TRBJ1-2, with 11 nucleotides matching TRBD1. Germline lookup yields CDR1 MNHEY and CDR2 SVGAGI. The length of the CDR3 is 15 residues. Trimming at V came to 2 bases and at J to 2 bases, leaving 1 base not matched to a gene. Here the CDR3 reads CASSYGQGANYGYTF. The CDR3 DNA follows: TGTGCCAGCAGTTACGGACAGGGGGCCAACTATGGCTACACCTTC.

This rearrangement joins TRBV2 to TRBJ1-1, with D uncertain. CDR3 length equals 10 residues. Trimming pared 8 bases from V and 8 bases from J, leaving 9 bases between. Germline V CDR1 and CDR2: SNHLY, FYNNEI. The CDR3: CASSVTEAFF. The CDR3 DNA sequence: TGTGCCAGCTCTGTGACAGAAGCTTTCTTT.

The chain links TRBV6-5 to TRBJ1-1, with TRBD1 matching 7 bases. This CDR3 is 16 amino acids long. J lost 3 bases, V lost 2 bases, and 9 bases had no gene match. In germline, CDR1 is MNHEY, CDR2 SVGAGI. This CDR3 is CASSYTQQGEDTEAFF. CDR3 DNA: TGTGCCAGCAGTTACACCCAGCAGGGGGAAGACACTGAAGCTTTCTTT.

The gene calls are TRBV4-2 and TRBJ2-2, with a weak D call TRBD1 (6 bases). The CDR3 runs to 15 residues. V was clipped by 4 bases and J by 7 bases, with 16 bases between them. Germline V gene lookup returns CDR1 LGHNA and CDR2 YNFKEQ. In nucleotides, the CDR3 is TGTGCCAGCAGCCCTGAGTTTGGGGGCGGCGGGGAGCTGTTTTTT. It specifies CASSPEFGGGGELFF.

This clone was seen once. The rearrangement joins TRBV4-2 to TRBJ1-2; D is ambiguous. Germline CDR1 and CDR2: LGHNA and YNFKEQ. The CDR3 sequence is 18 residues long. Trimming left V 0 bases short and J 2 bases short, with 19 bases between. The CDR3 DNA reads TGTGCCAGCAGCCAAGAGGTTCCTACCTCTGGATCCAACTATGGCTACACCTTC. Translation gives CASSQEVPTSGSNYGYTF.